The 13 T cell receptor beta chains listed next were all sequenced from one sample in a study of tumor and adjacent non-tumor tissue in lung cancer. The template was RNA from unsorted bulk tissue. This non-tumor lung sample came from over 3 cm beyond the tumor edge. A modified ARM-PCR protocol with three rounds of nested PCR amplified TCRbeta. Each CDR3 protein is one row after TCRdb ran MiXCR on the multiplex PCR reads. The sample consists of more than 85,000 distinct CDR3 sequences, about 61% of them appearing once. The sample taken for sequencing was distant non-tumor lung tissue. Receptors originate from a man in his sixties with non-small cell lung cancer.

Notes on this clonotype: Given the absence of the conserved phenylalanine or tryptophan at the CDR3 end, a read error is likely. The genes are TRBV11-1 and TRBJ2-2, with TRBD1 identical over 7 bases. CDR3 length equals 15 residues. The germline gives CDR1 SGHAT, CDR2 FQDESV (reference sequence). The CDR3 spells CASSPVLGGTGQLFS. CDR3 nucleotide sequence: TGTGCCAGCAGCCCCGTGTTAGGGGGCACCGGGCAGCTGTTTTCT.

This clonotype was seen a handful of times. The chain recombines TRBV7-6 with TRBJ1-6; 9 nucleotides align to TRBD1. The germline V gene encodes CDR1 SGHVS and CDR2 FNYEAQ. The ends lost 5 bases at V and 7 bases at J; junction bases unmatched: 9. The CDR3 sequence is 16 residues long. CDR3 in DNA: TGTGCCAGCAGCCAAAATACAGGGGGCCAGAATTCACCCCTCCACTTT. This gives the protein CASSQNTGGQNSPLHF.

In regard to this clonotype: Because the CDR3 is missing its conserved closing phenylalanine or tryptophan, this is likely a read error. The V call is TRBV20-1, the J call TRBJ1-1, with 9 bases lining up with TRBD1. In germline, CDR1 is DFQATT, CDR2 SNEGSKA (reference sequence). The CDR3 loop spans 14 amino acids. CDR3 protein: CRATGGGMNTEAFS. The CDR3 DNA is TGCAGAGCCACAGGGGGCGGAATGAACACTGAAGCTTTCTCT.

Comment on this clonotype: The junction does not match germline at one end; this may be a read error. The chain has TRBV12-3 or TRBV12-4 and TRBJ2-7; no reliable D call. This CDR3 contains 14 residues. The CDR3 reads CASCLFTISYGQYF. The CDR3 nucleotides are TGTGCCAGCTGTTTATTCACGATCTCCTACGGGCAGTACTTC.

About this clonotype itself: This CDR3 fails to terminate in the conserved phenylalanine or tryptophan, so it likely reflects a read error. The genes are TRBV6-5 and TRBJ1-6, with D perhaps matching TRBD1 (5 bases). The V gene's germline CDR1 is MNHEY and CDR2 SVGAGI. CDR3 size: 16 residues. The CDR3 DNA follows: TGTGCCAGCAGTTACTCGAAACTAGGGGTCAATTCAACCCTCCACATT. As protein: CASSYSKLGVNSTLHI.

On this clonotype: The junction does not match germline at one end; this may be a read error. The chain uses TRBV5-4 and TRBJ1-4, with 7 nucleotides matching TRBD1. The germline V gene encodes CDR1 SGHNT and CDR2 YYREEE (reference sequence). The CDR3 runs to 16 residues. The CDR3 DNA sequence: TGTGCCAGCAGCCGGACGTCGGGACAGTCTACTGAAAGACTGTCTTTT. Its translation is CASSRTSGQSTERLSF.

This clonotype was counted ten times or more. The chain's CDR3 is CASSYSLSGTSGSDEQFF. The CDR3 nucleotides read TGTGCCAGCAGTTACTCTCTTTCCGGGACTAGCGGGAGCGATGAGCAGTTCTTC. The gene calls are TRBV6-5 and TRBJ2-1; 14 bases are shared with TRBD2. Losses at the gene ends were 0 bases for V and 8 bases for J; bases not matched to a gene: 9. CDR1 is MNHEY and CDR2 is SVGAGI in the germline V gene. This CDR3 is 18 amino acids long.

Concerning this clonotype: A single base separates this from a much larger clone, so it may be a read error. J is TRBJ1-2 and V is TRBV4-1, with D uncertain. This CDR3 is built from 14 residues. From germline, CDR1 is MGHRA and CDR2 YSYEKL. The CDR3 nucleotides read TGCGCCAGCAGCCAAGCTGGAGGGCCCTATAGCTACACCTTC. This gives the protein CASSQAGGPYSYTF.

This clonotype was detected a few times. The V and J genes are TRBV5-1 and TRBJ1-1; TRBD1 matches 9 bases. This CDR3 comprises 14 residues. Trimming at V came to 3 bases and at J to 2 bases, leaving 2 bases not matched to a gene. Germline assignment: CDR1 SGHRS and CDR2 YFSETQ. The DNA for the CDR3 is TGCGCCAGCAGCTCACAGGGGGCAAACACTGAAGCTTTCTTT. It specifies CASSSQGANTEAFF.

On this clonotype: This sequence may be a read error, since a much larger clone differs from it by one base. The conserved final phenylalanine or tryptophan is absent from the CDR3, which likely points to a read error. This chain links TRBV20-1 with TRBJ2-6; D remains ambiguous. CDR3 length equals 14 residues. V lost 1 base, J lost 0 bases, and 4 bases lay in between. CDR1 is DFQATT and CDR2 is SNEGSKA in the germline V gene (reference sequence). CDR3 residues: CSARGSSGANVLTS. For the CDR3, the DNA is TGCAGTGCTAGAGGCAGCTCTGGGGCCAACGTCCTGACTTCC.

As regards this clonotype: The junction shows a germline mismatch at one end, possibly a read error. The J gene is TRBJ2-5, the V gene TRBV11-3; D gene ambiguous. CDR1 and CDR2 (germline): SGHNT, YENEEA. This CDR3 spans 12 amino acids. Written as DNA, the CDR3 is TGTGCCACCAGCCATCGCCAAGAGATTCAGTACTTC. It yields the protein CATSHRQEIQYF.

As to this clonotype: One end of the junction varies from germline; a read error may be responsible. This rearrangement joins TRBV4-1 to TRBJ2-3; 9 bases are shared with TRBD1. The length of the CDR3 is 15 residues. In germline, CDR1 is MGHRA, CDR2 YSYEKL. The CDR3 coding sequence is TGCGCCAGCAACCAAGATGACAGGGGGAGAGATACCCAGTATTTT. It yields the protein CASNQDDRGRDTQYF.

For this clonotype: The junction shows a germline mismatch at one end, possibly a read error. The gene calls are TRBV5-1 and TRBJ2-3; 8 positions agree with TRBD2. Germline values: CDR1 SGHRS, CDR2 YFSETQ. The CDR3 runs to 17 residues. In DNA, the CDR3 is TGCGCCAGCGGCTTGACGGGATTAGCGGGGTCGTTTGATACGCAGTATTTT. It yields the protein CASGLTGLAGSFDTQYF.